Following are 17 T cell receptor beta chains from one sample sequenced in a study of shared clonotypes between healthy human individuals. The assay was immunoSEQ multiplex PCR, and TCRdb's table has in-frame clones only and misses some. The sample holds 450,000 to 700,000 clones, about 95% seen once. As defined, naive CD8 cells were CD45RO-negative and positively selected for CCR7, with terminally differentiated effector memory CD45RA+ cells excluded. The sample comprised naive CD8+ T cells sorted from blood. These TCRs come from a woman aged 25 to 39 in good health.

V is TRBV4-1 and J is TRBJ1-6, with a weak D call TRBD1 (5 bases). Germline lookup yields CDR1 MGHRA and CDR2 YSYEKL. Trimming removed 4 bases at V and 5 bases at J, with 18 bases between. This CDR3 spans 17 amino acids. This CDR3 reads CASSPESRVGDNSPLHF. DNA for the CDR3: TGCGCCAGCAGCCCTGAATCCAGGGTTGGCGATAATTCACCCCTCCACTTT.

This clone came up a few times. The CDR3 is CASSLFGGSGDEQFF. The CDR3 DNA is TGCGCCAGCAGCTTGTTCGGCGGGAGCGGAGATGAGCAGTTCTTC. V is TRBV5-1 and J is TRBJ2-1; 7 bases line up with TRBD2. Germline V lookup: CDR1 SGHRS, CDR2 YFSETQ. The CDR3 is 15 amino acids. V dropped 1 base and J dropped 8; count of bases not matched to a gene: 9.

As DNA, the CDR3 is TGCGCCAGCAGCCAAGTGGAGGGGGCGTACCAAGAGACCCAGTACTTC. It encodes CASSQVEGAYQETQYF. The chain uses TRBV4-1 and TRBJ2-5; perhaps TRBD1 as D (7 bases). This CDR3 has 16 amino acids. Germline CDR1 and CDR2: MGHRA and YSYEKL. V was pared by 1 base and J by 0 bases, with 12 bases between.

V is TRBV10-3 and J is TRBJ2-2; D not resolved. V gave up 2 bases and J gave up 3 bases, with 10 bases separating them. In germline, CDR1 is ENHRY, CDR2 SYGVKD. The CDR3 runs to 15 residues. This CDR3 is CAISEEGQYTGELFF. CDR3 sequence (DNA): TGTGCCATCAGTGAGGAAGGGCAGTACACCGGGGAGCTGTTTTTT.

The V and J genes are TRBV5-1 and TRBJ2-5, with D possibly being TRBD2 (6 bases). This CDR3 has 16 amino acids. Trimming left V 3 bases short and J 2 bases short, with 17 bases between. Germline lookup yields CDR1 SGHRS and CDR2 YFSETQ. The CDR3 sequence is CASSSSRAGLQETQYF. DNA for the CDR3: TGCGCCAGCAGCTCTTCGAGAGCGGGTCTGCAAGAGACCCAGTACTTC.

The rearrangement joins TRBV7-9 to TRBJ2-5; TRBD1 agrees at 7 bases. The J segment lost 5 bases and the V segment lost 5 bases, leaving 8 bases of the junction unmatched. The CDR3 covers 14 residues. Germline V gene data show CDR1 as SEHNR and CDR2 as FQNEAQ (reference sequence). This chain's CDR3 is CASSAPTGFETQYF. The CDR3 nucleotides are TGTGCCAGCAGCGCGCCGACAGGGTTTGAGACCCAGTACTTC.

Points on this clone: The sample contains more than one DNA sequence encoding this CDR3. The V and J genes are TRBV5-1 and TRBJ2-7; perhaps D is TRBD1 or TRBD2 (5 bases each). Germline CDR1 reads SGHRS; CDR2 reads YFSETQ. CDR3 length: 14 residues. V was pared by 0 bases and J by 2 bases, with 9 bases between. As DNA, the CDR3 is TGCGCCAGCAGCTTGGGGCAGGGAGCCTACGAGCAGTACTTC. Protein: CASSLGQGAYEQYF.

The chain joins TRBV27 to TRBJ2-3; 8 bases match TRBD2. V lost 6 bases, J lost 0 bases, and 11 bases stayed unmatched. Germline values: CDR1 MNHEY, CDR2 SMNVEV (reference sequence). The CDR3 sequence is 17 residues long. The CDR3: CASRHAGAGGSTDTQYF. The CDR3 nucleotides are TGTGCCAGCAGGCACGCCGGGGCGGGAGGAAGCACAGATACGCAGTATTTT.

The chain has TRBV7-4 and TRBJ1-1; D is unresolved. V lost 4 bases, J lost 5 bases, and 11 bases lay in between. Germline V gives CDR1 SGHVT, CDR2 SQSDAQ. The CDR3 loop spans 13 amino acids. The CDR3 spells CASSSLDLTEAFF. As DNA, the CDR3 is TGTGCCAGCAGCTCCTTGGACTTGACTGAAGCTTTCTTT.

The rearrangement joins TRBV7-9 to TRBJ2-3; D remains unclear. CDR3 length: 16 amino acids. Germline CDR1 SEHNR, CDR2 FQNEAQ (reference sequence). Trimming cost V 5 bases and J 0 bases, with 15 bases left between them. The CDR3 DNA sequence: TGTGCCAGCAGCCTCGGGTTCTTGGCTAGCACAGATACGCAGTATTTT. Protein: CASSLGFLASTDTQYF.

The chain employs TRBV27 and TRBJ2-7, with 8 bases fitting TRBD1. The CDR3 spans 13 residues. The V gene end was trimmed by 4 bases and the J gene end by 7 bases; junction bases not matched to a gene: 6. Per the germline V gene, CDR1 is MNHEY and CDR2 is SMNVEV (reference sequence). The CDR3 bases are TGTGCCAGCAGTTCGGACAGGGAATATGAGCAGTACTTC. Its translation is CASSSDREYEQYF.

The chain uses TRBV28 and TRBJ2-1; D possibly corresponds to TRBD1 (6 bases). CDR1 and CDR2 (germline): MDHEN, SYDVKM. Deletions cut 5 bases from V and 8 bases from J, with 13 bases between. The CDR3 totals 13 residues. The CDR3 region is CASSRAKGDEQFF. DNA of the CDR3: TGTGCCAGCAGTCGGGCCAAGGGGGATGAGCAGTTCTTC.

This clone occurred once. CDR3 sequence reads: CSGRLANTGELFF. Here the CDR3 DNA reads TGCAGCGGTCGGTTGGCGAACACCGGGGAGCTGTTTTTT. The rearrangement links TRBV29-1 to TRBJ2-2; no definite D call. The V and J ends lost 7 bases and 0 bases respectively, with 9 bases between them. This CDR3 has 13 residues. Germline CDR1 is SQVTM and CDR2 is ANQGSEA.

V is TRBV13 and J is TRBJ2-5; TRBD1 aligns across 9 bases. The CDR3 has 16 amino acids. V dropped 2 bases and J dropped 5; count of bases not matched to a gene: 9. Germline CDR1 and CDR2: PRHDT and FYEKMQ (reference sequence). The CDR3 spells CASSLLSDRGGETQYF. The DNA of the CDR3 is TGTGCCAGCAGCTTATTATCGGACAGGGGCGGGGAGACCCAGTACTTC. The entire variable domain, with the rest obtained from reference TRBV13 and TRBJ2-5, is as follows: AAGVIQSPRHLIKEKRETATLKCYPIPRHDTVYWYQQGPGQDPQFLISFYEKMQSDKGSIPDRFSAQQFSDYHSELNMSSLELGDSALYFCASSLLSDRGGETQYFGPGTRLLVL.

The chain recombines TRBV6-1 with TRBJ2-6, with 12 nucleotides matching TRBD1. Germline assignment: CDR1 MNHNS and CDR2 SASEGT. J lost 4 bases, V lost 3 bases, and 13 bases had no gene match. The CDR3 totals 20 residues. CDR3 sequence reads: CASSEKVGGQGAYGANVLTF. The CDR3 DNA reads TGTGCCAGCAGTGAGAAAGTCGGGGGACAGGGGGCGTACGGGGCCAACGTCCTGACTTTC.

The rearrangement links TRBV4-1 to TRBJ2-1; D is undetermined. The V gene lost 5 bases and the J gene lost 2 bases, with 13 bases spanning the gap. The CDR3 contains 15 residues. Germline lookup yields CDR1 MGHRA and CDR2 YSYEKL. Here the CDR3 reads CASSAFQIPYNEQFF. DNA for the CDR3: TGCGCCAGCAGCGCGTTCCAAATCCCCTACAATGAGCAGTTCTTC.

The chain is built from TRBV4-1 and TRBJ2-5; D ambiguous. Germline CDR1 MGHRA, CDR2 YSYEKL. This CDR3 spans 14 amino acids. Trimming removed 2 bases at V and 0 bases at J, with 7 bases between. The CDR3 sequence: CASSQSEYQETQYF. As DNA, the CDR3 is TGCGCCAGCAGCCAATCAGAGTACCAAGAGACCCAGTACTTC.